The clone carrying this T cell receptor beta chain was detected ten times or more. This specimen belongs to a study of T cells in Graves' hyperthyroidism and ophthalmopathy. Study background: The authors collected peripheral blood at initial diagnosis, before any treatment.

Using RNA transcripts as the source, TCR beta CDR3 regions were amplified. In the first-round RT-PCR of the TCR CDR3, the HTBI primer set was used. TCRdb ran MiXCR on the multiplex PCR reads and lists one entry per CDR3 protein. The sample yields about 520,000 distinct CDR3 sequences, around 22% seen once. The germline V gene has CDR1 SNHLY and CDR2 FYNNEI. The CDR3 runs to 14 residues. Trimming pared 6 bases from V and 0 bases from J, leaving 12 bases between. The genes are TRBV2 and TRBJ2-7; D assignment may be TRBD1 or TRBD2 (5 bases each). Sequenced: blood. The sequence came from a woman aged 30 to 39 with Graves' ophthalmopathy. CDR3 sequence: CASRAGTSSYEQYF. As DNA, the CDR3 is TGTGCCAGCAGGGCAGGGACGAGCTCCTACGAGCAGTACTTC.